The 14 T cell receptor beta chains presented below share a single source sample, sequenced in a study of blood T cell repertoires in COVID-19. The repertoire was sequenced with immunoSEQ multiplex PCR; TCRdb's copy has only in-frame clones and lacks some. The sample lists 60,000 or so clones, approximately 90% occurring once. Sequenced input: peripheral blood. The receptors come from a woman in her seventies with active COVID-19.

The CDR3 DNA sequence: TGTGCCAGCAGCGTAACAGACTCCTACGAGCAGTACTTC. It translates to CASSVTDSYEQYF. This chain links TRBV9 with TRBJ2-7; D remains unclear. Between the trimmed V and J ends, which lost 1 base and 0 bases, there was a span of 5 bases. The CDR3 spans 13 residues. Looked up from germline, CDR1 is SGDLS and CDR2 is YYNGEE.

The chain couples TRBV9 to TRBJ2-3, with 14 bases that match TRBD2. The CDR3 is 18 amino acids. In germline, CDR1 is SGDLS, CDR2 YYNGEE. V gave up 3 bases and J gave up 2 bases; unmatched junction bases: 8. CDR3 bases: TGTGCCAGCAGCGCCGGGACTAGCGGGAGCACTTTCACAGATACGCAGTATTTT. Translated, it gives CASSAGTSGSTFTDTQYF.

The genes are TRBV7-3 and TRBJ2-3; 13 bases are shared with TRBD2. V was clipped by 5 bases and J by 5 bases; unmatched bases: 7. This CDR3 has 16 amino acids. Germline-derived CDR1 and CDR2 are SGHTA and FQGTGA. The CDR3 region has the DNA TGTGCCAGCAGCCCCGGGACTAGCGGGGAATTAGATACGCAGTATTTT. It yields the protein CASSPGTSGELDTQYF.

The chain recombines TRBV7-8 with TRBJ2-3; 11 bases line up with TRBD2. CDR3 length equals 17 residues. Trimming cost V 5 bases and J 0 bases; bases outside gene matches: 7. In germline, CDR1 is SGHVS, CDR2 FQNEAQ. CDR3 region: CASSPLRTSGSTDTQYF. CDR3 in DNA: TGTGCCAGCAGCCCCCTCAGGACTAGCGGGAGCACAGATACGCAGTATTTT.

The V call is TRBV28, the J call TRBJ1-4; TRBD1 might be the D (5 bases). Germline CDR1 MDHEN, CDR2 SYDVKM. V shed 3 bases and J shed 4 bases, with 6 bases lying between them. The CDR3 runs to 13 residues. The CDR3 loop is CASSFRVNEKLFF. Written as DNA, the CDR3 is TGTGCCAGCAGTTTCAGGGTTAATGAAAAACTGTTTTTT.

This clone has a handful of counts. The chain recombines TRBV18 with TRBJ2-3; 9 positions match TRBD2. The CDR3 has 16 amino acids. The germline gives CDR1 KGHSH, CDR2 LQKENI. J gave up 3 bases and V 0 bases, and 4 bases lay outside the gene matches. The CDR3 protein is CASSPPRREGTDTQYF. The CDR3 bases are TGTGCCAGCTCACCACCGAGGCGGGAGGGGACAGATACGCAGTATTTT.

The gene calls are TRBV14 and TRBJ2-7, with TRBD1 identical over 9 bases. The CDR3 is 14 amino acids. The junction had 11 bases not matched to a gene; V was cut back by 1 base and J by 13 bases. Germline CDR1 is SGHDN and CDR2 is FVKESK. The CDR3 nucleotides are TGTGCCAGCAGCCAAGGGACAGGGGATTTTCTAAGATACTTC. Translation: CASSQGTGDFLRYF.

The rearrangement uses TRBV7-3 and TRBJ2-1, with TRBD2 matching 10 bases. The CDR3 runs to 15 residues. Per germline, CDR1 SGHTA and CDR2 FQGTGA. V trimming: 5 bases; J trimming: 7 bases; junction bases outside the gene matches: 8. In DNA form, the CDR3 reads TGTGCCAGCAGCCCCTCTAGCGGGAGACAGAATGAGCAGTTCTTC. This codes for CASSPSSGRQNEQFF.

The chain carries TRBV5-4 and TRBJ2-7, with 10 bases fitting TRBD2. The CDR3 is 16 residues long. The V and J ends lost 4 bases and 6 bases, in that order; junction bases with no gene match: 13. CDR1 is SGHNT and CDR2 is YYREEE in the germline V gene (reference sequence). CDR3 amino acids: CASSPPPSGRGVEQYF. The CDR3 nucleotides are TGTGCCAGCAGCCCGCCCCCTAGCGGGAGAGGGGTCGAGCAGTACTTC. The full variable domain, in which reference TRBV5-4 and TRBJ2-7 provide the parts outside the CDR3, is ETGVTQSPTHLIKTRGQQVTLRCSSQSGHNTVSWYQQALGQGPQFIFQYYREEENGRGNFPPRFSGLQFPNYSSELNVNALELDDSALYLCASSPPPSGRGVEQYFGPGTRLTVT.

This CDR3 reads CASNSGRNSYEQYF. The DNA of the CDR3 is TGTGCCAGCAACAGCGGGAGGAACTCCTACGAGCAGTACTTC. The rearrangement links TRBV27 to TRBJ2-7; 9 bases align to TRBD2. Trimming cost V 7 bases and J 0 bases; bases outside gene matches: 4. This CDR3 has 14 residues. The germline V gene encodes CDR1 MNHEY and CDR2 SMNVEV (reference sequence).

V usage is TRBV28 and J usage is TRBJ1-3, with TRBD1 matching over 9 bases. This CDR3 is built from 17 residues. V trimming: 5 bases; J trimming: 4 bases; junction bases outside the gene matches: 12. From germline, CDR1 is MDHEN and CDR2 SYDVKM. DNA for the CDR3: TGTGCCAGCAGTCCCCCCGGGACAGGGAGACTAGGAAACACCATATATTTT. This gives the protein CASSPPGTGRLGNTIYF.

V usage is TRBV2 and J usage is TRBJ2-1; possible D gene TRBD2, 5 bases. Germline assignment: CDR1 SNHLY and CDR2 FYNNEI. Trimming shortened V by 6 bases and J by 5 bases, and 20 bases separated the two germline ends. The CDR3 sequence is 16 residues long. CDR3 sequence reads: CASSASPGERDNEQFF. For the CDR3, the DNA is TGTGCCAGCAGCGCCAGCCCCGGGGAACGGGACAATGAGCAGTTCTTC. Supplemented by reference TRBV2 and TRBJ2-1, the full variable domain reads EPEVTQTPSHQVTQMGQEVILRCVPISNHLYFYWYRQILGQKVEFLVSFYNNEISEKSEIFDDQFSVERPDGSNFTLKIRSTKLEDSAMYFCASSASPGERDNEQFFGPGTRLTVL.

The J gene is TRBJ1-4, the V gene TRBV5-6; 8 bases agree with TRBD1. The CDR3 extends over 16 amino acids. The germline V gene encodes CDR1 SGHDT and CDR2 YYEEEE. The trim removed 4 bases at V and 4 bases at J, leaving 9 bases unmatched. The CDR3 here is CASSRSPGGFNEKLFF. DNA of the CDR3: TGTGCCAGCAGCCGAAGCCCAGGGGGCTTTAATGAAAAACTGTTTTTT.

This chain uses TRBV7-3 with TRBJ2-2; the match to TRBD2 covers 7 bases. The CDR3 totals 16 residues. Germline CDR1 SGHTA, CDR2 FQGTGA. J gave up 3 bases and V 4 bases, and 8 bases lay outside the gene matches. The CDR3 spells CASSSPVSGYTGELFF. CDR3 coding DNA: TGTGCCAGCAGCTCCCCGGTTAGCGGGTACACCGGGGAGCTGTTTTTT.